The 21 T cell receptor beta chains below come from one sample, sequenced in a study of tumor-infiltrating lymphocytes in primary liver carcinoma. Co-extracted RNA and DNA came from roughly 20-30 mg of unsorted bulk tissue. A primer matching the constant region was used to make TCR beta cDNA from approximately 520 ng of total RNA. What produced the TCR beta libraries was three nested multiplex PCR rounds using slightly modified ARM-PCR. TRBV1-TRBV30 forward primers paired with a C-beta reverse primer drove the first two PCR rounds, around 10 cycles each. From the multiplex PCR reads, TCRdb called clonotypes with MiXCR, one entry per CDR3 protein. The sample shows some 64,000 distinct CDR3 sequences, over 60% of them seen only once. Sequenced: liver tumor tissue from sampling region 4. Regarding subset: tumor region T4, right-lateral pole. The receptors derive from a man aged 35 to 55 with primary liver carcinoma and hepatitis B virus infection.

The chain joins TRBV6-1 to TRBJ2-7; possibly TRBD1 for D (5 bases). Germline V gene lookup returns CDR1 MNHNS and CDR2 SASEGT. The V gene lost 2 bases and the J gene lost 6 bases, with 14 bases spanning the gap. The length of the CDR3 is 14 residues. The CDR3 is CASSESGQDGEQYF. CDR3 DNA sequence: TGTGCCAGCAGTGAATCCGGACAAGACGGCGAGCAGTACTTC.

This chain connects TRBV11-2 to TRBJ2-5; either TRBD1 or TRBD2 may supply D (5 bases each). CDR3 length equals 13 residues. The V and J ends lost 8 bases and 1 base respectively, with 11 bases between them. Per germline, CDR1 SGHAT and CDR2 FQNNGV. CDR3 residues: CASLTGGQETQYF. DNA of the CDR3: TGTGCCAGCTTAACTGGGGGCCAAGAGACCCAGTACTTC.

Details on this clonotype: A much larger clonotype is one base distant, so this may be a read error. CDR3 loop: CSVQTSGSCAETQYF. In DNA, the CDR3 is TGCAGCGTTCAGACTAGCGGGAGTTGTGCAGAGACCCAGTACTTC. V usage is TRBV29-1 and J usage is TRBJ2-5; 12 nucleotides align to TRBD2. This CDR3 has 15 residues. Germline CDR1 is SQVTM and CDR2 is ANQGSEA. The V segment lost 5 bases and the J segment 4 bases; nucleotides outside the gene matches: 8.

Of note for this clonotype: The conserved final phenylalanine or tryptophan is absent from the CDR3, which likely points to a read error. The chain has TRBV4-3 and TRBJ2-1; no clear D gene. V was clipped by 2 bases and J by 4 bases, with 6 bases between them. CDR3 length: 13 amino acids. In germline, CDR1 is LGHNA, CDR2 YSLEER. As DNA, the CDR3 is TGCGCCAGCAGCCAAAGAGGTTACAATGAGCAGTTCCTC. Amino acid sequence: CASSQRGYNEQFL.

Note on this clonotype: A much larger clonotype is one base distant, so this may be a read error. The chain recombines TRBV5-4 with TRBJ2-1; D may correspond to TRBD1 or TRBD2 (7 bases each). The CDR3 is 15 amino acids. The germline V gene encodes CDR1 SGHNT and CDR2 YYREEE (reference sequence). The CDR3: CASSLVRGGYNEQSF. As DNA, the CDR3 is TGTGCCAGCAGTCTCGTCAGGGGGGGTTACAATGAGCAGTCCTTC.

As regards this clonotype: As the CDR3 is not closed by the conserved phenylalanine or tryptophan, this likely results from a read error. The chain links TRBV29-1 to TRBJ2-5; possible D gene TRBD2, 5 bases. The length of the CDR3 is 12 residues. Germline V gene data show CDR1 as SQVTM and CDR2 as ANQGSEA. The CDR3 sequence is CSAATLQETQYL. The DNA for the CDR3 is TGTAGCGCCGCGACTTTGCAAGAGACCCAGTACCTC.

This clonotype is a singleton in its sample. The conserved phenylalanine or tryptophan normally closing the CDR3 is absent here, so this likely arose from a read error. It is unclear where the CDR3 begins or ends on the DNA, so no DNA is shown, and the CDR3 is as TCRdb lists it. The chain combines TRBV11-2 with TRBJ2-2; the table names TRBD2, a call not compared with the DNA. From germline, CDR1 is SGHAT and CDR2 FQNNGV. The CDR3 is 17 residues long, ends included. Here the CDR3 reads CANSLALGGANTGELLI.

As to this clonotype: This likely comes from a read error, as the CDR3 has no conserved phenylalanine or tryptophan at its end. The chain's CDR3 is CASSSQLMGIEAFL. In DNA form, the CDR3 reads TGTGCCAGCAGTTCCCAATTAATGGGCATTGAAGCTTTCCTT. This rearrangement joins TRBV11-1 to TRBJ1-1; D call uncertain. CDR1 and CDR2 (germline): SGHAT, FQDESV (reference sequence). The CDR3 loop spans 14 amino acids. V gave up 6 bases and J gave up 7 bases, with 18 bases separating them.

The V gene is TRBV6-5, the J gene TRBJ2-7; the D is unclear. Deletions cut 5 bases from V and 4 bases from J, with 21 bases between. Looked up from germline, CDR1 is MNHEY and CDR2 is SVGAGI. The CDR3 is 16 residues long. CDR3 residues: CASSRPPAIGRYEQYF. In nucleotides, the CDR3 is TGTGCCAGCAGTCGCCCTCCAGCGATTGGTCGGTACGAGCAGTACTTC.

This clonotype came up once. The junction and the germline gene differ at one end; a read error may be behind it. The chain carries TRBV5-1 and TRBJ2-3; the match to TRBD1 covers 7 bases. Germline CDR1 and CDR2: SGHRS and YFSETQ. This CDR3 spans 15 amino acids. The CDR3 sequence is CAISLTGLAPDTQYF. Written as DNA, the CDR3 is TGCGCCATCAGCCTGACAGGGTTGGCGCCAGATACGCAGTATTTT.

The chain recombines TRBV6-1 with TRBJ1-5; D uncertain. In germline, CDR1 is MNHNS, CDR2 SASEGT. The CDR3 extends over 16 amino acids. Trimming cost V 1 base and J 0 bases, with 10 bases left between them. DNA for the CDR3: TGTGCCAGCAGTGAAGGAGGAATAGTTAGCAATCAGCCCCAGCATTTT. Translation: CASSEGGIVSNQPQHF.

Points on this clonotype: Because it lacks the conserved phenylalanine or tryptophan at the end, this CDR3 is likely a read error. J is TRBJ1-2 and V is TRBV29-1; D is ambiguous. The CDR3 extends over 11 amino acids. Germline lookup yields CDR1 SQVTM and CDR2 ANQGSEA. As DNA, the CDR3 is TGCAGCGTTGTCCAAGGGAATGGTTACACCGTC. Translated, it gives CSVVQGNGYTV.

This clonotype was seen a few times. The genes are TRBV6-1 and TRBJ2-7; D unclear. The CDR3 loop spans 11 amino acids. V dropped 9 bases and J dropped 3 bases, with 9 bases sitting between them. Germline V gives CDR1 MNHNS, CDR2 SASEGT. The CDR3 sequence: CASTNVYEQYF. In DNA, the CDR3 is TGTGCCAGTACTAACGTCTACGAGCAGTACTTC.

Points on this clonotype: One junction end does not reproduce the germline sequence, and a read error may be involved. This chain links TRBV11-2 with TRBJ2-7; possibly TRBD2 for D (5 bases). The CDR3 consists of 15 residues. The germline V gene encodes CDR1 SGHAT and CDR2 FQNNGV. This chain's CDR3 is CASSIDLGVICDQYF. The CDR3 region has the DNA TGTGCCAGCAGCATAGATCTCGGGGTTATCTGCGACCAGTACTTC.

In regard to this clonotype: One end of the junction is discordant with germline, which a read error may explain. The chain joins TRBV24-1 to TRBJ2-3; D could derive from TRBD1 or TRBD2 (5 bases each). The CDR3 sequence is 12 residues long. CDR1 is KGHDR, CDR2 SFDVKD, per germline. DNA for the CDR3: TGTGCCATCAGTAGTGGGACCAATACGCAGTATTTT. Its translation is CAISSGTNTQYF.

Of note for this clonotype: At one of its ends the junction is not consistent with the germline gene, which may arise from a read error. The V and J genes are TRBV4-3 and TRBJ2-5; D is ambiguous. The length of the CDR3 is 13 residues. Germline V gene data show CDR1 as LGHNA and CDR2 as YSLEER. The CDR3, as DNA: TGCGCTAGCAGCCAAGGCCACGGAGAGACCGAGTACTTC. Its translation is CASSQGHGETEYF.

As concerns this clonotype: The germline gene is not matched at one end of the junction; a read error may be the cause. The CDR3 loop reads CASSLARGSPTDMQYF. CDR3 in DNA: TGTGCCAGCAGCTTAGCTAGGGGCAGTCCCACTGATATGCAGTATTTT. The chain couples TRBV11-2 to TRBJ2-3; weak D call: TRBD1 (5 bases). Germline V CDR1 and CDR2: SGHAT, FQNNGV. This CDR3 has 16 residues.

A word on this clonotype: At one boundary the junction diverges from the germline segment, which might be a read error. The rearrangement joins TRBV11-2 to TRBJ2-3, with D possibly being TRBD2 (5 bases). The germline V gene has CDR1 SGHAT and CDR2 FQNNGV. The CDR3 extends over 15 amino acids. CDR3: CASSFAKSSRDTQYF. The CDR3 bases are TGTGCCAGCAGCTTTGCTAAATCTAGCAGAGATACACAGTATTTT.

As for this clonotype: The CDR3 carries no conserved terminal phenylalanine or tryptophan, so it likely arises from a read error. V usage is TRBV6-2 or TRBV6-3 and J usage is TRBJ1-1, with D unclear. The CDR3 runs 14 residues. The germline V gene has CDR1 MNHEY and CDR2 SVGEGT. The CDR3 region has the DNA TGTGCCAGCATTTACTCGATCCGGGCTACTGAAGCTTTCTCT. Residues: CASIYSIRATEAFS.

Remarks on this clonotype: Germline is not matched at one junction end, which may reflect a read error. The chain carries TRBV6-2 or TRBV6-3 and TRBJ1-1; no clear D gene. Germline values: CDR1 MNHEY, CDR2 SVGEGT. CDR3 size: 14 residues. The CDR3 region has the DNA TGTGTCAGCAGTTATTGGTTGGGTTCCACTGGAGCTTTCTTT. Translating it yields CVSSYWLGSTGAFF.

The V gene is TRBV6-2 or TRBV6-3, the J gene TRBJ1-1; D gene unclear. V dropped 2 bases and J dropped 0 bases, with 4 bases sitting between them. Germline CDR1 is MNHEY and CDR2 is SVGEGT. This CDR3 comprises 13 residues. CDR3 sequence (DNA): TGTGCCAGCAGTTACGATCTGAACACTGAAGCTTTCTTT. Translated: CASSYDLNTEAFF.